The rows below give T cell receptor beta chains drawn from one sample of a study of cytomegalovirus exposure and HLA in healthy donors. The repertoire was sequenced with immunoSEQ multiplex PCR; TCRdb's copy has only in-frame clones and lacks some. The table lists about 230,000 clones, over 75% of them singletons, with about 0.47% in the top ten. What was sequenced was PBMCs. The receptors come from a boy aged 5 to 17 in good health and CMV-seronegative. Both conserved end residues are part of each CDR3.

CDR3: CASRDRVWDTEAFF; J: TRBJ1-1; V: TRBV6-1
CDR3: CASSPYMDGLNSPLHF; J: TRBJ1-6; V: TRBV27
CDR3: CASSFSRTGGLETQYF; J: TRBJ2-5; V: TRBV7-8
CDR3: CASSPGRGGLETQYF; J: TRBJ2-5; V: TRBV5-5
CDR3: CAISEGADNEQFF; J: TRBJ2-1; V: TRBV10-3
CDR3: CASSPNAQSNSPLHF; J: TRBJ1-6; V: TRBV18
CDR3: CASSKASGPPLTGELFF; J: TRBJ2-2; V: TRBV6-1
CDR3: CAISESRQGEAFF; J: TRBJ1-1; V: TRBV10-3
CDR3: CASSLVLAGVYEQYF; J: TRBJ2-7; V: TRBV5-1
CDR3: CASSLGGSSYEQYF; J: TRBJ2-7; V: TRBV27
CDR3: CSVVGTGREEAFF; J: TRBJ1-1; V: TRBV29-1
CDR3: CASSLASGDSYTF; J: TRBJ1-2; V: TRBV7-9
CDR3: CASSLALAGGQETQYF; J: TRBJ2-5; V: TRBV5-1
CDR3: CAWSFGAGYGYTF; J: TRBJ1-2; V: TRBV30
CDR3: CASSPRAGDYEQYF; J: TRBJ2-7; V: TRBV7-6
CDR3: CATSSVSAGPQHF; J: TRBJ1-5; V: TRBV15
CDR3: CASSLGLGFYEQYF; J: TRBJ2-7; V: TRBV7-9
CDR3: CASSLARGTDTQYF; J: TRBJ2-3; V: TRBV7-9
CDR3: CASSLSAILTDTQYF; J: TRBJ2-3; V: TRBV5-6
CDR3: CASSLVRTGPIYNEQFF; J: TRBJ2-1; V: TRBV5-1
CDR3: CASSSRMDRGRENQPQHF; J: TRBJ1-5; V: TRBV9
CDR3: CASSLDWGRAYKNEQYF; J: TRBJ2-7; V: TRBV11-3